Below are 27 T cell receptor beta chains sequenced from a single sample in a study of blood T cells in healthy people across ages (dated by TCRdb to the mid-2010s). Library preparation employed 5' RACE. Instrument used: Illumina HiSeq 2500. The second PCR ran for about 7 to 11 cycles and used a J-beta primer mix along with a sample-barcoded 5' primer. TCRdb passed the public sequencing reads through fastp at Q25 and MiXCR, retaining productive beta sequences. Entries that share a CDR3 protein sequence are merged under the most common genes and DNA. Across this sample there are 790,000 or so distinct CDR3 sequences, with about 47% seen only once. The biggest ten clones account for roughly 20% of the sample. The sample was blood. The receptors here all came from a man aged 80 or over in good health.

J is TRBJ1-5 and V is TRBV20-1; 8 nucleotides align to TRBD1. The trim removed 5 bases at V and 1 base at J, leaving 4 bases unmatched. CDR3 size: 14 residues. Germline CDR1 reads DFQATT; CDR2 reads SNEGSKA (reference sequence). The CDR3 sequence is CSAGRGLSNQPQHF. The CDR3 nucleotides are TGCAGTGCTGGCAGGGGGCTAAGCAATCAGCCCCAGCATTTT.

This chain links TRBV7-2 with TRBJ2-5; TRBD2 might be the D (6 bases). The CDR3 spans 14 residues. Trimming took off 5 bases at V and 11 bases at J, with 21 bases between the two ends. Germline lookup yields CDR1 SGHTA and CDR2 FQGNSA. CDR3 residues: CASSRTGTVNEQYF. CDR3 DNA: TGTGCCAGCAGCAGAACCGGGACTGTCAATGAGCAGTACTTC.

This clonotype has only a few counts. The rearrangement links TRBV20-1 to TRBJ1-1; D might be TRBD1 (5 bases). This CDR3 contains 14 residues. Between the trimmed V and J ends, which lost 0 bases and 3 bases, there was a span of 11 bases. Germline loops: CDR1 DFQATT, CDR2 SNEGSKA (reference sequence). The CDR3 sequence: CSARDVRGHTEAFF. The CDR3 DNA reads TGCAGTGCTAGAGATGTGAGGGGACACACTGAAGCTTTCTTT.

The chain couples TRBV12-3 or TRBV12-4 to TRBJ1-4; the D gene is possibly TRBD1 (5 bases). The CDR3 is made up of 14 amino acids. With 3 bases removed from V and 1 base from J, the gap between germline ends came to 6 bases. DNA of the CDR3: TGTGCCAGCAGTTTTGGGGGAACTAATGAAAAACTGTTTTTT. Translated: CASSFGGTNEKLFF.

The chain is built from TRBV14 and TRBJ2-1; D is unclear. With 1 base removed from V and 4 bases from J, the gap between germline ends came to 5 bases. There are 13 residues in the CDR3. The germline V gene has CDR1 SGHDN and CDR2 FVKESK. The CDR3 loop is CASSQGPYNEQFF. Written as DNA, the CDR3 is TGTGCCAGCAGCCAAGGTCCATACAATGAGCAGTTCTTC. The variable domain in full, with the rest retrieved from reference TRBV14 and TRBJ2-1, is EAGVTQFPSHSVIEKGQTVTLRCDPISGHDNLYWYRRVMGKEIKFLLHFVKESKQDESGMPNNRFLAERTGGTYSTLKVQPAELEDSGVYFCASSQGPYNEQFFGPGTRLTVL.

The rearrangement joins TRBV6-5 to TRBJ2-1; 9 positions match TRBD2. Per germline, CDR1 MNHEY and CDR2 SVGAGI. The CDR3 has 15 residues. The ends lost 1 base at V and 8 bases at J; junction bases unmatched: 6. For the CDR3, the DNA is TGTGCCAGCAGTTACTACGCGGGAGGGCCATATGAGCAGTTCTTC. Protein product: CASSYYAGGPYEQFF.

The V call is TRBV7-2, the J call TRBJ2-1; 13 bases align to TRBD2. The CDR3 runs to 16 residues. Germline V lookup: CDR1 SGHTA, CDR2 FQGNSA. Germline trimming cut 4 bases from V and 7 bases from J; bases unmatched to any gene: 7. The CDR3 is CASSSPAGLAGNEQFF. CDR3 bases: TGTGCCAGCAGCTCGCCCGCGGGACTAGCGGGAAATGAGCAGTTCTTC.

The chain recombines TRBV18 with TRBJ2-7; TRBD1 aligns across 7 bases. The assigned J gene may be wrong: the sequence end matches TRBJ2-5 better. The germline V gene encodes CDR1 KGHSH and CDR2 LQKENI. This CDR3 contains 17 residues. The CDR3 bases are TGTGCCAGCTCACCACGGATGATTGGACAGGCCGAGGAGACCCAGTACTTC. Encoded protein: CASSPRMIGQAEETQYF.

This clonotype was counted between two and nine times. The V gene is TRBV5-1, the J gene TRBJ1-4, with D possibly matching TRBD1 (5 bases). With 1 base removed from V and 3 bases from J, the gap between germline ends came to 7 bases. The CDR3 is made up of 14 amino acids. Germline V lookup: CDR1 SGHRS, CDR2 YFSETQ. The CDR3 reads CASSLRGSNEKLFF. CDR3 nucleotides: TGCGCCAGCAGCTTGCGGGGGTCTAATGAAAAACTGTTTTTT.

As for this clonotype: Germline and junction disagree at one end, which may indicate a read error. CDR3 DNA sequence: TGTGCCGGCAGTTTGGGAAGTAGCAATCAGCCCCAGCATTTT. Protein: CAGSLGSSNQPQHF. The gene calls are TRBV12-3 or TRBV12-4 and TRBJ1-5; D call uncertain. The CDR3 has 14 residues.

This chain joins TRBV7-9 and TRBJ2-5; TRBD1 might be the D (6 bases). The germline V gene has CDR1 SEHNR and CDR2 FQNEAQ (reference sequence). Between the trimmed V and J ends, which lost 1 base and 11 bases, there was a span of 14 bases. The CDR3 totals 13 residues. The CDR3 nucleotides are TGTGCCAGCAGCTTAGGACAGGCCAGAGGGCAGTACTTC. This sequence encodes CASSLGQARGQYF.

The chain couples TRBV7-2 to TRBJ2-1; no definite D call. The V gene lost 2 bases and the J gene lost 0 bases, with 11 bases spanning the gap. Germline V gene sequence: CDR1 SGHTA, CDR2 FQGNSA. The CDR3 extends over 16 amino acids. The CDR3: CASSLFGLSSYNEQFF. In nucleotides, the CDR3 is TGTGCCAGCAGCTTATTTGGGCTTAGCTCCTACAATGAGCAGTTCTTC.

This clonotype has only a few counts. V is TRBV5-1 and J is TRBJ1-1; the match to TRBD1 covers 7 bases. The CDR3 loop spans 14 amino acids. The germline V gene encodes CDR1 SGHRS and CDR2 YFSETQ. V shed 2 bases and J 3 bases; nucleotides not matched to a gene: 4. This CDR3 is CASSFQGDYTEAFF. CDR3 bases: TGCGCCAGCAGCTTCCAGGGGGATTACACTGAAGCTTTCTTT. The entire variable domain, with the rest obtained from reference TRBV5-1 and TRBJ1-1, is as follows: KAGVTQTPRYLIKTRGQQVTLSCSPISGHRSVSWYQQTPGQGLQFLFEYFSETQRNKGNFPGRFSGRQFSNSRSEMNVSTLELGDSALYLCASSFQGDYTEAFFGQGTRLTVV.

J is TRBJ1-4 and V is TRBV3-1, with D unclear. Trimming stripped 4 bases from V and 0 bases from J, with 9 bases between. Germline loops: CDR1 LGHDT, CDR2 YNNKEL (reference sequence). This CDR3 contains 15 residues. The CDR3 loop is CASSPGGTTNEKLFF. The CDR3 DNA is TGTGCCAGCAGCCCCGGCGGGACAACTAATGAAAAACTGTTTTTT.

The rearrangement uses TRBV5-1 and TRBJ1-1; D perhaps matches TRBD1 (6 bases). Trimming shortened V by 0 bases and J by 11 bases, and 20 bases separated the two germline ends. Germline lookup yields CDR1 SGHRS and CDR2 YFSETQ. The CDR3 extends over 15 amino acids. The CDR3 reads CASSLEVTGSHRAFF. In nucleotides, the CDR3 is TGCGCCAGCAGCTTGGAAGTGACAGGCTCACATCGGGCTTTCTTT.

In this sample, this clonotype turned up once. CDR3 coding DNA: TGTGCCAGCAGCGTAGGACAGGCACGCACAGATACGCAGTATTTT. Translation gives CASSVGQARTDTQYF. The gene calls are TRBV9 and TRBJ2-3; possible D gene TRBD1, 6 bases. This CDR3 is built from 15 residues. V lost 0 bases to trimming and J lost 1 base, with 9 bases between them. In germline, CDR1 is SGDLS, CDR2 YYNGEE.

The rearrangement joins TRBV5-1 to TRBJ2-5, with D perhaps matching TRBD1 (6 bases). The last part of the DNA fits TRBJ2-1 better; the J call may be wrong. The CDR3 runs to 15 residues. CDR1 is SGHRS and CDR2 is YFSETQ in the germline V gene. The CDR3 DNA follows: TGCGCCAGCAGCATGCAGGACAGTACGCAAGAGACCCAGTTCTTC. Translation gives CASSMQDSTQETQFF.

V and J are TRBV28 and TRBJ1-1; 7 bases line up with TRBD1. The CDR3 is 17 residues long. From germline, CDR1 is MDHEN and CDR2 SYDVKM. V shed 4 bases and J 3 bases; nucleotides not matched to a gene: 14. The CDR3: CASSYPRRGQWDTEAFF. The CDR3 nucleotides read TGTGCCAGCAGTTACCCCCGGAGGGGGCAGTGGGACACTGAAGCTTTCTTT.

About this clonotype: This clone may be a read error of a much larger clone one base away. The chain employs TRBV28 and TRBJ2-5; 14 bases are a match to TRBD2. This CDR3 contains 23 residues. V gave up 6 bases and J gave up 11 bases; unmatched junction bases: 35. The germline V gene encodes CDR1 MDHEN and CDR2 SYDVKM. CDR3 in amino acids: CASRNKSGKTSGRAGGPGDEQYF. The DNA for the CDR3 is TGTGCCAGCAGGAATAAATCTGGCAAGACTAGCGGGAGGGCCGGAGGCCCGGGGGATGAGCAGTACTTC.

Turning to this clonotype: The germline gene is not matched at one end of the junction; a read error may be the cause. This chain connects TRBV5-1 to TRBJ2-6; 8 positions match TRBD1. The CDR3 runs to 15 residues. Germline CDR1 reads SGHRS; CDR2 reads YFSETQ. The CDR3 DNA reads TGCGTCAGCGTAGGACAGGGAAGTGGGGCCAACGTCCTGACTTTC. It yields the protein CVSVGQGSGANVLTF.

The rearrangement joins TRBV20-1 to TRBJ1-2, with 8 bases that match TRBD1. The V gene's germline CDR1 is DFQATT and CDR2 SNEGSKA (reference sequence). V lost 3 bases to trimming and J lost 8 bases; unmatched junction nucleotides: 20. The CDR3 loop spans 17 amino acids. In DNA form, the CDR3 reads TGCAGTGCTAGTCCCCCAGGAACCCCCGGGACAGGATCCGGCTACACCTTC. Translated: CSASPPGTPGTGSGYTF.

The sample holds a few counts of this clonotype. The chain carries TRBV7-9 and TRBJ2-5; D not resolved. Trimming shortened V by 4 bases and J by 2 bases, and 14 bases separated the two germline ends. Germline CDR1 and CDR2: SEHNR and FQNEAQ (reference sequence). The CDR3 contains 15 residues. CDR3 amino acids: CASSSRGSSQETQYF. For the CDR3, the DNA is TGTGCCAGCAGCTCCCGTGGCAGTTCACAAGAGACCCAGTACTTC.

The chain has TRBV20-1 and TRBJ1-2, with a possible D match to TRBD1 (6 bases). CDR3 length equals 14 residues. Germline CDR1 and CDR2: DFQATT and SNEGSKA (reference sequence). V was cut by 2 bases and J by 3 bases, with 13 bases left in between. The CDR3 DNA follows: TGCAGTGCTAGACCAAGACAGGTATACTATGGCTACACCTTC. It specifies CSARPRQVYYGYTF.

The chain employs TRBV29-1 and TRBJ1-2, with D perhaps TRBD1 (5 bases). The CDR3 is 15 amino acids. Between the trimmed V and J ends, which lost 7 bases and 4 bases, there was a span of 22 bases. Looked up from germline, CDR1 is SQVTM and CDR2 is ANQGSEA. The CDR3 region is CSATGVGPSGYGYTF. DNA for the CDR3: TGCAGCGCTACAGGAGTCGGACCCTCCGGCTATGGCTACACCTTC.

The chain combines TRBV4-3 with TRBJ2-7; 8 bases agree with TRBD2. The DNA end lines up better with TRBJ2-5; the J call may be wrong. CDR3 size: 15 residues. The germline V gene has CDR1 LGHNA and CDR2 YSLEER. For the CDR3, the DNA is TGCGCCAGCAGCCAACGACGAGCGGGAGATGAGACCCAGTACTTC. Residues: CASSQRRAGDETQYF.

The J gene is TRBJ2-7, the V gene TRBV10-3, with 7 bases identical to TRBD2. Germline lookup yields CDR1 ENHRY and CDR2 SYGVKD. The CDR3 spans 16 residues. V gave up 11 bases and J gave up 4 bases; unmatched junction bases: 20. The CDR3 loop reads CASQGPRGGSLYEQYF. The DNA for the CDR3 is TGTGCCTCCCAGGGCCCGAGGGGCGGGAGTCTTTACGAGCAGTACTTC.

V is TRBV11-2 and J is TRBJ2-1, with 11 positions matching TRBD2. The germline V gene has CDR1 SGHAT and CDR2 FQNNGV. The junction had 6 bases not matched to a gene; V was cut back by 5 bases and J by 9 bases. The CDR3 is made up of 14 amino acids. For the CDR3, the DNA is TGTGCCAGCAGCACCCCGCTAGCGGGAGGTGAGCAGTTCTTC. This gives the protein CASSTPLAGGEQFF.